These 27 T cell receptor beta chains were all obtained from the same sample, sequenced in a study of early T cells in non-severe SARS-CoV-2 infection. TCRdb passed the 5' RACE reads through MiXCR, listing each CDR3 protein once. Of 75,000 or so distinct CDR3 sequences listed, approximately 10% are singletons. The specimen comprised whole blood, sampled at baseline. The receptors here all came from an adult who was a healthcare worker with PCR-confirmed SARS-CoV-2 infection or an uninfected control (not recorded which).

This clonotype was observed a few times. V is TRBV7-2 and J is TRBJ2-3; D not resolved. The germline V gene has CDR1 SGHTA and CDR2 FQGNSA. This CDR3 comprises 15 residues. V dropped 5 bases and J dropped 3 bases, with 15 bases sitting between them. CDR3 nucleotides: TGTGCCAGCAGCCTAGTTGCTACCTCAACAGATACGCAGTATTTT. It yields the protein CASSLVATSTDTQYF.

This clonotype was found a few times. This chain uses TRBV20-1 with TRBJ2-5; D remains ambiguous. The CDR3 runs 14 residues. The V end lost 0 bases, the J end lost 0 bases, and 8 bases lay between the germline ends. Looked up from germline, CDR1 is DFQATT and CDR2 is SNEGSKA (reference sequence). This CDR3 is CSARDMANQETQYF. CDR3 sequence (DNA): TGCAGTGCTAGAGATATGGCTAACCAAGAGACCCAGTACTTC.

This clonotype has at least ten counts. The rearrangement uses TRBV12-2 and TRBJ1-2; the D call of TRBD1 is as the table states it, not checked on the DNA. TRBV12-2 is a documented pseudogene. The CDR3 covers 15 residues. The CDR3 DNA is TGTGCAAGTCGCCCCGCCCGAGTCAATGCGCATGGCTACACCTTC. Encoded protein: CASRPARVNAHGYTF.

This chain links TRBV7-8 with TRBJ2-3; D not certain. The germline CDR1 and CDR2 sequences are SGHVS and FQNEAQ. V lost 3 bases and J 7 bases, leaving 11 bases between the germline ends. The CDR3 runs to 13 residues. The CDR3 sequence is CASSFSTIHTQYF. CDR3 in DNA: TGTGCCAGCAGCTTCTCCACCATTCATACGCAGTATTTT.

This clonotype was counted a few times. The chain employs TRBV2 and TRBJ2-2, with 8 bases identical to TRBD1. CDR3 size: 14 residues. CDR1 and CDR2 from the germline V gene are SNHLY and FYNNEI. Losses at the gene ends were 8 bases for V and 0 bases for J; bases not matched to a gene: 2. The CDR3 nucleotides are TGTGCCAGCCAGGGGGCGGCGAACACCGGGGAGCTGTTTTTT. Its protein product is CASQGAANTGELFF.

In this sample, this clonotype turned up many times. The chain combines TRBV19 with TRBJ2-1; the match to TRBD2 covers 9 bases. Trimming cost V 1 base and J 9 bases; bases outside gene matches: 13. The germline gives CDR1 LNHDA, CDR2 SQIVND (reference sequence). This CDR3 comprises 17 residues. CDR3 amino acids: CASSIVARLADRAEQFF. The CDR3, as DNA: TGTGCCAGTAGTATAGTCGCCAGACTAGCGGATCGGGCTGAGCAGTTCTTC.

The chain employs TRBV29-1 and TRBJ2-3; TRBD1 matches at 8 bases. Germline CDR1 SQVTM, CDR2 ANQGSEA. CDR3 length equals 16 residues. V was clipped by 3 bases and J by 4 bases; unmatched bases: 12. This CDR3 reads CSVERVLDRVPDTQYF. CDR3 sequence (DNA): TGCAGCGTTGAGAGAGTTCTGGACAGGGTGCCAGATACGCAGTATTTT.

A few counts support this clonotype. CDR3 protein: CASSPTPPSSGANVLTF. As DNA, the CDR3 is TGTGCCAGCAGTCCCACCCCCCCAAGCTCTGGGGCCAACGTCCTGACTTTC. This chain uses TRBV12-3 or TRBV12-4 with TRBJ2-6; D gene ambiguous. V was shortened by 5 bases and J by 0 bases, with 14 bases between the two germline ends. The CDR3 has 17 residues.

This clonotype was seen more than once but under ten times. The V gene is TRBV7-2, the J gene TRBJ2-2; no clear D. Germline V CDR1 and CDR2: SGHTA, FQGNSA. V was cut by 2 bases and J by 2 bases, with 3 bases left in between. This CDR3 contains 13 residues. The chain's CDR3 is CASSLKNTGELFF. In DNA, the CDR3 is TGTGCCAGCAGCTTAAAAAACACCGGGGAGCTGTTTTTT.

This clonotype was observed many times. The chain combines TRBV20-1 with TRBJ2-1, with 10 bases aligning to TRBD2. J gave up 12 bases and V 6 bases, and 11 bases lay outside the gene matches. CDR3 length: 13 amino acids. Germline CDR1 reads DFQATT; CDR2 reads SNEGSKA (reference sequence). CDR3 nucleotide sequence: TGCAGTGCCCTTCCGGGACTAGCGACGGTGCAGTTCTTC. Amino acids: CSALPGLATVQFF.

This clonotype was observed a handful of times. This chain connects TRBV3-1 to TRBJ2-3; possible D gene TRBD2, 5 bases. V was clipped by 3 bases and J by 0 bases, with 10 bases between them. In germline, CDR1 is LGHDT, CDR2 YNNKEL (reference sequence). The CDR3 is made up of 15 amino acids. CDR3 nucleotide sequence: TGTGCCAGCAGCCAGCGGGTTCTGAGCACAGATACGCAGTATTTT. Its protein product is CASSQRVLSTDTQYF.

This clonotype appeared many times. V is TRBV20-1 and J is TRBJ2-7; no clear D gene. The germline CDR1 and CDR2 sequences are DFQATT and SNEGSKA (reference sequence). V was trimmed by 2 bases and J by 0 bases, leaving 11 bases between them. CDR3 length: 14 amino acids. Written as DNA, the CDR3 is TGCAGTGCTAGATCGCCCTCCGTCTCCTACGAGCAGTACTTC. It specifies CSARSPSVSYEQYF.

Only a few counts were recorded for this clonotype. The rearrangement uses TRBV6-5 and TRBJ2-3, with D unresolved. This CDR3 contains 14 residues. Trimming took 4 bases from V and 2 from J, leaving 10 bases between them. Germline CDR1 and CDR2: MNHEY and SVGAGI. CDR3 sequence: CASSWWPSTDTQYF. The CDR3 DNA reads TGTGCCAGCAGTTGGTGGCCTTCCACAGATACGCAGTATTTT.

The rearrangement links TRBV7-2 to TRBJ2-1; no reliable D call. This CDR3 contains 14 residues. Trimming took 0 bases from V and 6 from J, leaving 9 bases between them. Per germline, CDR1 SGHTA and CDR2 FQGNSA. CDR3 sequence (DNA): TGTGCCAGCAGCTTAGCGTTCAGATCCAATGAGCAGTTCTTC. Amino acids: CASSLAFRSNEQFF.

V is TRBV7-2 and J is TRBJ2-7; the match to TRBD2 covers 8 bases. In germline, CDR1 is SGHTA, CDR2 FQGNSA. This CDR3 is 15 amino acids long. The V and J ends lost 5 bases and 3 bases, in that order; junction bases with no gene match: 9. CDR3 coding DNA: TGTGCCAGCAGCCCCCGGCGTAGCGGGGTCTACGAGCAGTACTTC. This codes for CASSPRRSGVYEQYF.

The chain links TRBV3-1 to TRBJ1-6; D remains ambiguous. The CDR3 has 14 residues. In germline, CDR1 is LGHDT, CDR2 YNNKEL (reference sequence). Deletions cut 4 bases from V and 7 bases from J, with 11 bases between. Written as DNA, the CDR3 is TGTGCCAGCAGCCCTATGAGGTGGAATTCACCCCTCCACTTT. Encoded protein: CASSPMRWNSPLHF.

The chain couples TRBV7-2 to TRBJ2-3; 8 bases fit TRBD2. Trimming took 2 bases from V and 3 from J; bases not matched to a gene: 10. This CDR3 spans 17 amino acids. Germline assignment: CDR1 SGHTA and CDR2 FQGNSA. The CDR3 DNA follows: TGTGCCAGCAGCTTACACCCTGCGGGAGGTTGGACAGATACGCAGTATTTT. Translated: CASSLHPAGGWTDTQYF.

This clonotype was seen more than once but under ten times. The chain is built from TRBV28 and TRBJ2-4, with a tentative D call TRBD1 (5 bases). Per germline, CDR1 MDHEN and CDR2 SYDVKM. V was cut by 6 bases and J by 0 bases, with 18 bases left in between. The CDR3 loop spans 17 amino acids. The CDR3 nucleotides read TGTGCCAGCAGCTTCTGGGGCGAAGCCCAAGCCAAAAACATTCAGTACTTC. This sequence encodes CASSFWGEAQAKNIQYF.

The rearrangement uses TRBV29-1 and TRBJ2-1; D gene ambiguous. Germline loops: CDR1 SQVTM, CDR2 ANQGSEA. CDR3 size: 14 residues. With 4 bases removed from V and 0 bases from J, the gap between germline ends came to 10 bases. CDR3 loop: CSVGRVSSYNEQFF. DNA of the CDR3: TGCAGCGTTGGTCGGGTCAGCTCCTACAATGAGCAGTTCTTC.

This clonotype has ten or more counts. The chain employs TRBV29-1 and TRBJ2-3; D is perhaps TRBD2 (5 bases). The CDR3 spans 14 residues. Germline assignment: CDR1 SQVTM and CDR2 ANQGSEA. V was cut by 3 bases and J by 4 bases, with 14 bases left in between. The CDR3 is CSVDSNGKADTQYF. Written as DNA, the CDR3 is TGCAGCGTTGATTCCAACGGGAAGGCAGATACGCAGTATTTT.

This clonotype was counted between two and nine times. The CDR3 is CASSSTPYTDTQYF. For the CDR3, the DNA is TGTGCCAGCAGCTCGACGCCCTACACAGATACGCAGTATTTT. The rearrangement joins TRBV7-2 to TRBJ2-3; the D is unclear. Trimming shortened V by 4 bases and J by 2 bases, and 10 bases separated the two germline ends. The CDR3 runs to 14 residues. Germline V gives CDR1 SGHTA, CDR2 FQGNSA. The whole variable domain, filled in from reference TRBV7-2 and TRBJ2-3, reads GAGVSQSPSNKVTEKGKDVELRCDPISGHTALYWYRQSLGQGLEFLIYFQGNSAPDKSGLPSDRFSAERTGGSVSTLTIQRTQQEDSAVYLCASSSTPYTDTQYFGPGTRLTVL.

This clonotype turned up a few times. The chain has TRBV6-6 and TRBJ2-7, with 8 bases fitting TRBD2. After removal of 5 bases from V and 2 bases from J, the junction contained 5 bases not matched to a gene. Per germline, CDR1 MNHNY and CDR2 SVGAGI (reference sequence). The CDR3 has 14 residues. CDR3 sequence (DNA): TGTGCCAGCAGTCCCGGACTAGCAGCCTACGAGCAGTACTTC. This encodes CASSPGLAAYEQYF.

This clonotype was counted between two and nine times. V is TRBV2 and J is TRBJ2-7, with D hard to call. Germline lookup yields CDR1 SNHLY and CDR2 FYNNEI. The V gene lost 2 bases and the J gene lost 6 bases, with 11 bases spanning the gap. The length of the CDR3 is 13 residues. Here the CDR3 DNA reads TGTGCCAGCAGTGAATCACCCCTCCTCGAGCAGTACTTC. As protein: CASSESPLLEQYF.

This clonotype occurred many times. The rearrangement links TRBV6-2 or TRBV6-3 to TRBJ1-1; unclear D gene. Trimming removed 5 bases at V and 4 bases at J, with 8 bases between. Germline values: CDR1 MNHEY, CDR2 SVGEGT. The CDR3 extends over 12 amino acids. In DNA form, the CDR3 reads TGTGCCAGCAGTCAGGCTTTCACTGAAGCTTTCTTT. Its protein is CASSQAFTEAFF.

This clonotype has just a few counts. J is TRBJ2-2 and V is TRBV7-2; D remains unclear. Germline values: CDR1 SGHTA, CDR2 FQGNSA. There are 14 residues in the CDR3. Between the trimmed V and J ends, which lost 3 bases and 8 bases, there was a span of 13 bases. CDR3 sequence (DNA): TGTGCCAGCAGCTTCAACCGGGCCAAAGGGGAGCTGTTTTTT. Translating gives CASSFNRAKGELFF.

V usage is TRBV18 and J usage is TRBJ1-3; D may be TRBD1 (6 bases). The germline gives CDR1 KGHSH, CDR2 LQKENI. Trimming stripped 1 base from V and 4 bases from J, with 20 bases between. The CDR3 is 18 amino acids. The CDR3 coding sequence is TGTGCCAGCTCACCACTTCCCCAGGGGACCCGGAGGGGAAACACCATATATTTT. It specifies CASSPLPQGTRRGNTIYF.

There are many counts of this clonotype. The chain couples TRBV7-9 to TRBJ1-1, with D perhaps TRBD1 (6 bases). Germline V gene data show CDR1 as SEHNR and CDR2 as FQNEAQ (reference sequence). Trimming removed 2 bases at V and 0 bases at J, with 13 bases between. The CDR3 is 16 residues long. CDR3 region: CASSLYLDSLNTEAFF. CDR3 DNA: TGTGCCAGCAGCTTATACCTGGACAGTTTGAACACTGAAGCTTTCTTT.